The entry below describes one T cell receptor (beta chain). The sample belongs to a study of blood T cell repertoires in COVID-19. Per the original methods: By means of reference gene primer amplification, nucleated cell counts were estimated. Data came from immunoSEQ multiplex PCR; TCRdb stores just in-frame clones and leaves some out. The V and J calls and the clone size are those of that table, but D and trimming were determined from the DNA. The sample consists of about 210,000 clones, 65% to 85% of them appearing once. There are 17 residues in the CDR3. The V end was cut by 5 bases, the J end by 0 bases, with 14 bases between. The germline V gene encodes CDR1 MDHEN and CDR2 SYDVKM.

This sequence was found in a man in his forties or fifties with active or convalescent COVID-19. The specimen sequenced was peripheral blood. The chain recombines TRBV28 with TRBJ2-6; D is possibly TRBD2 (6 bases). This CDR3 is CASSKAGLISGANVLTF. CDR3 nucleotide sequence: TGTGCCAGCAGTAAGGCGGGACTGATCTCTGGGGCCAACGTCCTGACTTTC.